The 2 T cell receptor beta chains below were found in one sample sequenced in a study of blood T cell repertoires in COVID-19. This table comes from immunoSEQ multiplex PCR, and its TCRdb copy is limited to in-frame clones, with some not included. The profile shows about 110,000 clones, 88% of them singletons. Sequenced material: peripheral blood. The receptors were sampled from a human donor in a cohort sampled during active COVID-19.

The gene calls are TRBV2 and TRBJ2-2; D not certain. CDR3 length: 15 amino acids. Per the germline V gene, CDR1 is SNHLY and CDR2 is FYNNEI. V lost 5 bases, J lost 0 bases, and 10 bases lay in between. In nucleotides, the CDR3 is TGTGCCAGCAGTTCCTCCACTACGAACACCGGGGAGCTGTTTTTT. Encoded protein: CASSSSTTNTGELFF.

The V gene is TRBV7-2, the J gene TRBJ2-5; 9 bases map to TRBD2. V dropped 2 bases and J dropped 5; count of bases not matched to a gene: 6. This CDR3 has 15 amino acids. Germline assignment: CDR1 SGHTA and CDR2 FQGNSA. CDR3 coding DNA: TGTGCCAGCAGCTTAATAGCGGGAGAATTGGAGACCCAGTACTTC. Translating gives CASSLIAGELETQYF. Full variable domain (remainder filled in from reference TRBV7-2 and TRBJ2-5): GAGVSQSPSNKVTEKGKDVELRCDPISGHTALYWYRQSLGQGLEFLIYFQGNSAPDKSGLPSDRFSAERTGGSVSTLTIQRTQQEDSAVYLCASSLIAGELETQYFGPGTRLLVL.